This T cell receptor (beta chain) was sequenced in a study of blood T cell repertoires in COVID-19. Authors' data handling: Researchers report that nucleated cell counts were estimated from reference gene primer amplification. The protocol was immunoSEQ multiplex PCR, while the TCRdb copy is restricted to in-frame clones and leaves out a portion. V, J and clone size were drawn from that table, and D and trimming were deduced from the DNA. Here the sample spans 350,000 to 450,000 clones, roughly 91% being singletons. Enrollees, about 18 to 89 years old, lived in some 24 US areas. Cohort placement rested on clinical history that participants reported themselves. The CDR3 sequence is 18 residues long. Germline CDR1 and CDR2: MNHEY and SMNVEV (reference sequence). Trimming took 4 bases from V and 1 from J; bases not matched to a gene: 13. A single count supports this clone.

V gene TRBV27 combines with J gene TRBJ1-3, with 7 bases fitting TRBD1. The source material was PBMCs or T cells enriched from blood (not recorded which). This receptor was taken from a woman aged 30 to 39 who had recovered from COVID-19. CDR3 sequence reads: CASSSAKTGQVSGNTIYF. In DNA, the CDR3 is TGTGCCAGCAGTTCCGCTAAGACAGGGCAGGTATCTGGAAACACCATATATTTT.